This paragraph reports one TCR beta chain. The data derive from a study of blood T cell repertoires in COVID-19. The CDR3 is 15 residues long. V dropped 2 bases and J dropped 6 bases, with 15 bases sitting between them. Germline CDR1 reads SGDLS; CDR2 reads YYNGEE. Followed longitudinally, the Seattle patients had been enrolled during active infection. The protocol was immunoSEQ multiplex PCR, while the TCRdb copy is restricted to in-frame clones and leaves out a portion. The table records about 270,000 clones, less than 90% of them present only once. The clonotype comes from a woman between 65 and 79 years old with COVID-19, enrolled during active disease. The chain uses TRBV9 and TRBJ2-4, with D possibly being TRBD2 (5 bases). The sample was peripheral blood. The CDR3 loop reads CASSVMGVKSNIQYF. In DNA form, the CDR3 reads TGTGCCAGCAGCGTTATGGGAGTCAAATCAAACATTCAGTACTTC. The full variable domain, completed using reference TRBV9 and TRBJ2-4, is DSGVTQTPKHLITATGQRVTLRCSPRSGDLSVYWYQQSLDQGLQFLIQYYNGEERAKGNILERFSAQQFPDLHSELNLSSLELGDSALYFCASSVMGVKSNIQYFGAGTRLSVL.